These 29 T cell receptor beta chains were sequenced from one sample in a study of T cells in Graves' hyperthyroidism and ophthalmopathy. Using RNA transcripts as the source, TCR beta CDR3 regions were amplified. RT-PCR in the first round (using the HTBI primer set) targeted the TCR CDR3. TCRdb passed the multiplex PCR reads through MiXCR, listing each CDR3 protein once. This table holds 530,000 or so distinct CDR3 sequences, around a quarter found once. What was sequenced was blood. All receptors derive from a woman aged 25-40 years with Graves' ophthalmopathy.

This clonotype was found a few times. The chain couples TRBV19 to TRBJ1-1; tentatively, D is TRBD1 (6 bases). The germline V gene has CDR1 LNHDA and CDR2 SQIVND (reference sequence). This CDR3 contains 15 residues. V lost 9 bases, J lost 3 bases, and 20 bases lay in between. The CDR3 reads CASVTNREADTEAFF. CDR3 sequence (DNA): TGTGCCAGCGTTACGAACAGGGAGGCGGACACTGAAGCTTTCTTT.

In DNA form, the CDR3 reads TGTGCCAGTAGTATAGATAGAGCCGGGCGGGTCGGCCAGTACTTC. It is translated as CASSIDRAGRVGQYF. This chain joins TRBV19 and TRBJ2-5; weak D call: TRBD2 (5 bases). The CDR3 contains 15 residues. V dropped 0 bases and J dropped 10 bases, with 18 bases sitting between them. CDR1 and CDR2 (germline): LNHDA, SQIVND (reference sequence).

Written as DNA, the CDR3 is TGTGCCAGCAGTTATACGGACGAGCAGTACTTC. It is translated as CASSYTDEQYF. The chain couples TRBV12-3 or TRBV12-4 to TRBJ2-7; D is uncertain. The CDR3 loop spans 11 amino acids. V lost 4 bases and J 5 bases, leaving 6 bases between the germline ends.

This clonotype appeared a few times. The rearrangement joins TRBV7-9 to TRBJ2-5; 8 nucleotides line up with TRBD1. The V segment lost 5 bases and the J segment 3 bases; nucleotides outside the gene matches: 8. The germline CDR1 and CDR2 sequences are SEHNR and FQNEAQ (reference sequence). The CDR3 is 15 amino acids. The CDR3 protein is CASSLQEDREETQYF. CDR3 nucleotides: TGTGCCAGCAGCCTCCAGGAGGACAGGGAAGAGACCCAGTACTTC.

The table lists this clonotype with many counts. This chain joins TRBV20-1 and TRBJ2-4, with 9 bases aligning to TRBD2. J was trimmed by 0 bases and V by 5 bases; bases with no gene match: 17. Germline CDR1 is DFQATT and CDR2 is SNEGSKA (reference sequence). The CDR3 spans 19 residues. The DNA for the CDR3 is TGCAGTGCTGGGGCCTTGCCTAGCGGGGCCCTAATAGCCAAAAACATTCAGTACTTC. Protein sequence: CSAGALPSGALIAKNIQYF.

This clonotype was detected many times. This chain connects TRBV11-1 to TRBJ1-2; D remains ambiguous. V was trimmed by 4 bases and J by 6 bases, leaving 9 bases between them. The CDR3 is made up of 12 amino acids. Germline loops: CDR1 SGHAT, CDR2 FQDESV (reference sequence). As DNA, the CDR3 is TGTGCCAGCAGCTCGGCCGGGGATGGCTACACCTTC. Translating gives CASSSAGDGYTF. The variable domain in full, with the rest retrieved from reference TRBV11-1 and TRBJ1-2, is EAEVAQSPRYKITEKSQAVAFWCDPISGHATLYWYRQILGQGPELLVQFQDESVVDDSQLPKDRFSAERLKGVDSTLKIQPAELGDSAMYLCASSSAGDGYTFGSGTRLTVV.

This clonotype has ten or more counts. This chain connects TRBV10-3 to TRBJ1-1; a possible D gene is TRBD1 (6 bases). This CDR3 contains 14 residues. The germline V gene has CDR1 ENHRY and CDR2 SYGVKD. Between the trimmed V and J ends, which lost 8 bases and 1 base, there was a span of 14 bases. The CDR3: CAIGDTERNTEAFF. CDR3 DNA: TGTGCCATCGGGGACACGGAGAGGAACACTGAAGCTTTCTTT.

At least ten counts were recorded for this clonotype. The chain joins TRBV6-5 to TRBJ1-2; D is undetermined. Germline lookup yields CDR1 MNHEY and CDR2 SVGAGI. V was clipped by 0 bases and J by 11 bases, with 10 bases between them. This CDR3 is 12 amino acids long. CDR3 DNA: TGTGCCAGCAGTTACTCGTCTGAGGTGTACACCTTC. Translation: CASSYSSEVYTF.

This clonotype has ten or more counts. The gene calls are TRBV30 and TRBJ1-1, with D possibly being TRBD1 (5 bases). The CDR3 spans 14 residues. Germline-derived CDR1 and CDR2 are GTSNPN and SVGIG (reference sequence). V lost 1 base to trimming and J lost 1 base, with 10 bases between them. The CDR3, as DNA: TGTGCCTGGAGTGACGGGGCGGGGAACACTGAAGCTTTCTTT. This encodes CAWSDGAGNTEAFF.

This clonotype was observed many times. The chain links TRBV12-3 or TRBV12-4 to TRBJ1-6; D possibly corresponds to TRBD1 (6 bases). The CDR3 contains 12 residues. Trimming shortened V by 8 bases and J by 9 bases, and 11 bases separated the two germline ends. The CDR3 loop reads CASQRGFSPLHF. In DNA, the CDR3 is TGTGCCAGCCAAAGGGGGTTTTCACCCCTCCACTTT.

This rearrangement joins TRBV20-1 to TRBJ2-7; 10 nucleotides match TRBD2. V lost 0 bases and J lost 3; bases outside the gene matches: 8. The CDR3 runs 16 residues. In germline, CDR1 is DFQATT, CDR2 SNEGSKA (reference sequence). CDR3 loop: CSARDPLAGENYEQYF. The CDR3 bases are TGCAGTGCTAGAGATCCGCTAGCGGGGGAAAACTACGAGCAGTACTTC.

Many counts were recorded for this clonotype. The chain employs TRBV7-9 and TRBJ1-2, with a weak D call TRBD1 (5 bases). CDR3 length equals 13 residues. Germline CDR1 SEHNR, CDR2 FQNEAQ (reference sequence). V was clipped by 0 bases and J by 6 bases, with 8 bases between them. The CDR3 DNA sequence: TGTGCCAGCAGCTTAGCGATGGGGGATGGCTACACCTTC. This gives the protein CASSLAMGDGYTF.

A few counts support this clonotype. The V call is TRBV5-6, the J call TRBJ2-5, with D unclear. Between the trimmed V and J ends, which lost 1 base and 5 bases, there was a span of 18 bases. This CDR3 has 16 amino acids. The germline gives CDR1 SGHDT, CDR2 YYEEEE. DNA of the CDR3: TGTGCCAGCAGCTTGCCCAAAAGGGTCACTGGCGAGACCCAGTACTTC. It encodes CASSLPKRVTGETQYF.

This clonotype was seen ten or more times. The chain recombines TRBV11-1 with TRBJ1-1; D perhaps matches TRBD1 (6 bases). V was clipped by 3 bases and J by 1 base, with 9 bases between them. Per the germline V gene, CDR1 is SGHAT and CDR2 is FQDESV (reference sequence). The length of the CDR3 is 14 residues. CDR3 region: CASSFGTTNTEAFF. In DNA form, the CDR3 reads TGTGCCAGCAGCTTCGGGACAACGAACACTGAAGCTTTCTTT.

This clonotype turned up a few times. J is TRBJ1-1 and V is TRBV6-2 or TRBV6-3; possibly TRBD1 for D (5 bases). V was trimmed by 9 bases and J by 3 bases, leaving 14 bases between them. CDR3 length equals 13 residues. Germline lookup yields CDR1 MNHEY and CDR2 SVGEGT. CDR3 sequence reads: CASRQGVDTEAFF. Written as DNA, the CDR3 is TGTGCCAGTCGTCAGGGAGTCGACACTGAAGCTTTCTTT.

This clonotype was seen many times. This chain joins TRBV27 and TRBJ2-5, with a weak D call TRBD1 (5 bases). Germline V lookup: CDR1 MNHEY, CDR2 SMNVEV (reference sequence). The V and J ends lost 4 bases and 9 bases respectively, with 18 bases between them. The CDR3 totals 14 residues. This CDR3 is CASSSPGSDRPQYF. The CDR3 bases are TGTGCCAGCAGTTCCCCAGGGTCGGATAGGCCCCAGTACTTC.

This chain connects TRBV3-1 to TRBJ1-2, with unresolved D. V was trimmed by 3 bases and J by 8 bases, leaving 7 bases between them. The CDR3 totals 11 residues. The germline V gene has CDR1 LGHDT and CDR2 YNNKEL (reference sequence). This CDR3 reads CASSHGEGYTF. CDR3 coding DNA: TGTGCCAGCAGCCATGGTGAGGGCTACACCTTC.

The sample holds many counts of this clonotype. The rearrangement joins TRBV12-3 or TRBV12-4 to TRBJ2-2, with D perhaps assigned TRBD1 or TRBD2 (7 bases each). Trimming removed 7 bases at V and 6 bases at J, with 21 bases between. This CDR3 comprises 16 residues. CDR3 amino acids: CASTPGEGARSGELFF. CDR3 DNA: TGTGCCAGCACCCCCGGGGAGGGGGCGCGATCCGGGGAGCTGTTTTTT.

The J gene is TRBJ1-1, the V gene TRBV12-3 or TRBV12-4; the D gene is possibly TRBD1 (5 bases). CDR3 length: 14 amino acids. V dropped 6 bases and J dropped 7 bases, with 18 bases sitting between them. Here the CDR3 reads CASRDSGLLDEAFF. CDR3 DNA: TGTGCCAGCAGAGACTCGGGACTCCTGGATGAAGCTTTCTTT.

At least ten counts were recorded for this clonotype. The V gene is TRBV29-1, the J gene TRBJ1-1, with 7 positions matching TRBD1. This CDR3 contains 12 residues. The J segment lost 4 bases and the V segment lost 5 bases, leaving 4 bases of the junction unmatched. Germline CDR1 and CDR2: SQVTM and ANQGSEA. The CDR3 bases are TGCAGCGTTTTCTGGACAGGCACTGAAGCTTTCTTT. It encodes CSVFWTGTEAFF.

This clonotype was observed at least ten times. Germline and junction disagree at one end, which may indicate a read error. The CDR3 nucleotides read TGTGCCAGCAGGATGACAGGGGTTGGCTACATCGTTGGCAACACCTTC. Protein: CASRMTGVGYIVGNTF. The chain uses TRBV27 and TRBJ1-2; 8 nucleotides match TRBD1. The germline gives CDR1 MNHEY, CDR2 SMNVEV (reference sequence). The CDR3 consists of 16 residues.

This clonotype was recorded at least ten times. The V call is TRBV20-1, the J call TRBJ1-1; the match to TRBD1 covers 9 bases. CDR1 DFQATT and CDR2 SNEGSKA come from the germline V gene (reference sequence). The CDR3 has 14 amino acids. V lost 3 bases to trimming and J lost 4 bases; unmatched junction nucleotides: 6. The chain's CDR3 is CSASQQGALTEAFF. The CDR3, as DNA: TGCAGTGCTAGCCAACAGGGGGCTCTCACTGAAGCTTTCTTT.

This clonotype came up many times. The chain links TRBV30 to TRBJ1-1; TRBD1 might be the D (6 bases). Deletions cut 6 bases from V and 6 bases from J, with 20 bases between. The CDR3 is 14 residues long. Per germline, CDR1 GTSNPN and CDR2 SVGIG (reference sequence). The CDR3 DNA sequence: TGTGCCTGCCTCCTACAGGGTAAGGAATCTGAAGCTTTCTTT. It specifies CACLLQGKESEAFF.

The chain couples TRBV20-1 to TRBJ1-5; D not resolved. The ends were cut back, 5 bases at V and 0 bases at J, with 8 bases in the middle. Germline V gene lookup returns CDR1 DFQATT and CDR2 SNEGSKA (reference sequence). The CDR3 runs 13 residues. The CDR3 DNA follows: TGCAGTGCTGCCGGGTCTAGCAATCAGCCCCAGCATTTT. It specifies CSAAGSSNQPQHF.

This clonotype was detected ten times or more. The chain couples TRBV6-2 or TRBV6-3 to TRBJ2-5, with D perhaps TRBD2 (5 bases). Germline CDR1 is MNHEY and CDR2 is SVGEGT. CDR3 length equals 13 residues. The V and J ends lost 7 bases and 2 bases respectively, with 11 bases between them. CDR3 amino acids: CASTGYRQETQYF. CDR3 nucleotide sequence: TGTGCCAGCACGGGGTACCGGCAAGAGACCCAGTACTTC.

CDR3 region: CATSVRGRETQYF. As DNA, the CDR3 is TGTGCCACCAGTGTACGAGGGAGAGAGACCCAGTACTTC. The V call is TRBV24-1, the J call TRBJ2-5; a possible D gene is TRBD2 (5 bases). V was trimmed by 5 bases and J by 4 bases, leaving 10 bases between them. The germline CDR1 and CDR2 sequences are KGHDR and SFDVKD. This CDR3 has 13 residues.

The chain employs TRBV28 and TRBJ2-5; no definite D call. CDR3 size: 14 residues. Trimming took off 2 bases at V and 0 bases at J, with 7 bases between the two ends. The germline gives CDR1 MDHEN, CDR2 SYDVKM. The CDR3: CASSLQENQETQYF. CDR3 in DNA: TGTGCCAGCAGTTTACAGGAAAACCAAGAGACCCAGTACTTC. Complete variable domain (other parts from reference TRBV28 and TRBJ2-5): DVKVTQSSRYLVKRTGEKVFLECVQDMDHENMFWYRQDPGLGLRLIYFSYDVKMKEKGDIPEGYSVSREKKERFSLILESASTNQTSMYLCASSLQENQETQYFGPGTRLLVL.

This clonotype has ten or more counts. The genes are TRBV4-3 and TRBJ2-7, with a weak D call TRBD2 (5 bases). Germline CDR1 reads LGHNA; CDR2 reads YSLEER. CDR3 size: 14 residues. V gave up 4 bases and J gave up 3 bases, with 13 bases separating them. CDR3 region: CASSLLDGGYEQYF. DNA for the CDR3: TGCGCCAGCAGCCTACTCGATGGAGGCTACGAGCAGTACTTC.

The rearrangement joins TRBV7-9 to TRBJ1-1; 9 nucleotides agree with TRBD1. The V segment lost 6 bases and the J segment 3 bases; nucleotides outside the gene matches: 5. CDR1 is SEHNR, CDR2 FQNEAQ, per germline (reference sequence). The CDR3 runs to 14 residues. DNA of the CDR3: TGTGCCAGCAGTCGACGGGACAGGGACACTGAAGCTTTCTTT. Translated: CASSRRDRDTEAFF.